This passage covers 32 T cell receptor beta chains from one sample sequenced in a study of CD8 T cells in Susac syndrome. An amount of RNA that ranged from about 0.45 to 1 ug was reverse transcribed with random hexamers. TCRdb reanalysed the immunoSEQ multiplex PCR reads using MiXCR and keeps one entry per CDR3 protein. Of some 170,000 distinct CDR3 sequences in the sample, 85% to 95% are singletons; the top ten hold 0.1%. Material: CD4+ T cells from PBMCs. These receptors all come from a human donor in good health.

The V and J genes are TRBV30 and TRBJ1-1, with D tentatively TRBD1 (6 bases). The germline V gene encodes CDR1 GTSNPN and CDR2 SVGIG (reference sequence). V shed 0 bases and J shed 11 bases, with 13 bases lying between them. The CDR3 is 12 residues long. The CDR3 sequence is CAWSVGGAVAFF. As DNA, the CDR3 is TGTGCCTGGAGTGTAGGGGGGGCAGTCGCTTTCTTT.

The chain uses TRBV19 and TRBJ2-5; D possibly corresponds to TRBD1 (6 bases). V shed 3 bases and J shed 3 bases, with 8 bases lying between them. Germline V CDR1 and CDR2: LNHDA, SQIVND (reference sequence). The CDR3 contains 13 residues. CDR3 nucleotides: TGTGCCAGTAGTATGAACAGGGAAGAGACCCAGTACTTC. Translation: CASSMNREETQYF.

This chain joins TRBV5-4 and TRBJ1-1; D is undetermined. The CDR3 totals 13 residues. Germline V gene sequence: CDR1 SGHNT, CDR2 YYREEE (reference sequence). With 0 bases removed from V and 6 bases from J, the gap between germline ends came to 9 bases. CDR3 DNA sequence: TGTGCCAGCAGCTTGGCAGGCGGCGCTGAAGCTTTCTTT. It codes for CASSLAGGAEAFF. Using reference TRBV5-4 and TRBJ1-1 for the parts outside the CDR3, the full variable domain is ETGVTQSPTHLIKTRGQQVTLRCSSQSGHNTVSWYQQALGQGPQFIFQYYREEENGRGNFPPRFSGLQFPNYSSELNVNALELDDSALYLCASSLAGGAEAFFGQGTRLTVV.

The chain combines TRBV7-2 with TRBJ1-1; D possibly corresponds to TRBD1 (5 bases). Trimming pared 2 bases from V and 4 bases from J, leaving 20 bases between. This CDR3 has 17 amino acids. Germline assignment: CDR1 SGHTA and CDR2 FQGNSA. The CDR3 DNA reads as TGTGCCAGCAGCTTACGGCACGGCAAGGGGCAGAGCACTGAAGCTTTCTTT. Translated, it gives CASSLRHGKGQSTEAFF.

The gene calls are TRBV7-9 and TRBJ1-2; no clear D gene. Germline V gives CDR1 SEHNR, CDR2 FQNEAQ (reference sequence). The CDR3 runs 14 residues. Trimming stripped 5 bases from V and 8 bases from J, with 18 bases between. CDR3 loop: CASSKDGDLRGYTF. CDR3 DNA: TGTGCCAGCAGCAAAGATGGGGATCTCCGAGGCTACACCTTC.

The table lists this clonotype with a count of one. The chain links TRBV15 to TRBJ2-1, with TRBD1 as a possible D gene (5 bases). The germline CDR1 and CDR2 sequences are LNHNV and YYDKDF (reference sequence). This CDR3 is built from 15 residues. V lost 1 base, J lost 4 bases, and 11 bases lay in between. The CDR3 bases are TGTGCCACCAGCAGAGTAGTGGGGCGTTACAATGAGCAGTTCTTC. Translating gives CATSRVVGRYNEQFF.

The chain joins TRBV29-1 to TRBJ2-1; possibly TRBD2 for D (6 bases). The CDR3 is made up of 14 amino acids. The V end lost 4 bases, the J end lost 5 bases, and 15 bases lay between the germline ends. Germline lookup yields CDR1 SQVTM and CDR2 ANQGSEA. CDR3 residues: CSVGGGITNNEQFF. CDR3 nucleotides: TGCAGCGTTGGGGGCGGGATAACTAACAATGAGCAGTTCTTC.

The chain links TRBV29-1 to TRBJ2-5; 9 nucleotides match TRBD2. The CDR3 consists of 13 residues. J gave up 1 base and V 7 bases, and 4 bases lay outside the gene matches. Looked up from germline, CDR1 is SQVTM and CDR2 is ANQGSEA. Written as DNA, the CDR3 is TGCAGCGCAGGAGCGGGAGGCCAAGAGACCCAGTACTTC. It translates to CSAGAGGQETQYF.

The rearrangement links TRBV4-3 to TRBJ2-1; D may correspond to TRBD1 or TRBD2 (5 bases each). Trimming cost V 0 bases and J 7 bases, with 19 bases left between them. Germline V gives CDR1 LGHNA, CDR2 YSLEER. The CDR3 totals 17 residues. CDR3 residues: CASSQDVGGGRGNEQFF. The CDR3 DNA reads as TGCGCCAGCAGCCAAGATGTTGGAGGAGGAAGGGGAAATGAGCAGTTCTTC.

The rearrangement links TRBV4-3 to TRBJ2-7, with D perhaps TRBD1 or TRBD2 (5 bases each). This CDR3 has 18 amino acids. V was pared by 1 base and J by 6 bases, with 25 bases between. Germline CDR1 and CDR2: LGHNA and YSLEER. The CDR3 nucleotides read TGCGCCAGCAGCCAAGTTCTTAATGGCAGGGAGAAGCTCGGCGAGCAGTACTTC. As protein: CASSQVLNGREKLGEQYF.

The rearrangement links TRBV6-2 or TRBV6-3 to TRBJ2-7; no reliable D call. The V gene lost 0 bases and the J gene lost 5 bases, with 11 bases spanning the gap. The CDR3 extends over 14 amino acids. The germline V gene encodes CDR1 MNHEY and CDR2 SVGEGT. The CDR3 protein is CASSYSTKEHEQYF. The CDR3 DNA sequence: TGTGCCAGCAGTTACTCGACCAAAGAACACGAGCAGTACTTC.

V usage is TRBV30 and J usage is TRBJ2-1; 8 positions agree with TRBD1. The CDR3 contains 14 residues. With V trimmed by 4 bases and J by 10 bases, 12 bases remained unmatched. Germline loops: CDR1 GTSNPN, CDR2 SVGIG (reference sequence). CDR3 DNA: TGTGCCTGGAAATCCGGGACAGGTTTTCGAGAGCAGTTCTTC. Residues: CAWKSGTGFREQFF. Variable domain in full (rest from reference TRBV30 and TRBJ2-1): SQTIHQWPATLVQPVGSPLSLECTVEGTSNPNLYWYRQAAGRGLQLLFYSVGIGQISSEVPQNLSASRPQDRQFILSSKKLLLSDSGFYLCAWKSGTGFREQFFGPGTRLTVL.

This chain joins TRBV15 and TRBJ2-7, with D possibly matching TRBD1 (6 bases). V was pared by 0 bases and J by 5 bases, with 11 bases between. Germline V gene sequence: CDR1 LNHNV, CDR2 YYDKDF (reference sequence). This CDR3 has 14 amino acids. The CDR3 here is CATSREQGFDEQYF. The DNA for the CDR3 is TGTGCCACCAGCAGAGAGCAGGGGTTCGACGAGCAGTACTTC.

The DNA of the CDR3 is TGCAGCGTTGTCGCAGGGGTGAACGAGCAGTACTTC. Residues: CSVVAGVNEQYF. This chain connects TRBV29-1 to TRBJ2-7, with D possibly TRBD1 on 6 matching bases. The CDR3 covers 12 residues. Trimming took 4 bases from V and 5 from J, leaving 12 bases between them. Per germline, CDR1 SQVTM and CDR2 ANQGSEA.

V and J are TRBV29-1 and TRBJ1-1; 11 bases fit TRBD1. Trimming at V came to 7 bases and at J to 5 bases, leaving 6 bases not matched to a gene. This CDR3 is built from 13 residues. Looked up from germline, CDR1 is SQVTM and CDR2 is ANQGSEA. CDR3 sequence reads: CSGTGGAGTEAFF. The CDR3 coding sequence is TGCAGCGGGACAGGGGGCGCGGGTACTGAAGCTTTCTTT. The complete variable domain, with remaining parts taken from reference TRBV29-1 and TRBJ1-1, reads SAVISQKPSRDICQRGTSLTIQCQVDSQVTMMFWYRQQPGQSLTLIATANQGSEATYESGFVIDKFPISRPNLTFSTLTVSNMSPEDSSIYLCSGTGGAGTEAFFGQGTRLTVV.

The rearrangement joins TRBV20-1 to TRBJ1-1; D perhaps matches TRBD1 (6 bases). The germline CDR1 and CDR2 sequences are DFQATT and SNEGSKA (reference sequence). The CDR3 sequence is 13 residues long. The V and J ends lost 5 bases and 0 bases respectively, with 10 bases between them. CDR3 nucleotides: TGCAGTGCTCGTCGGGGGCTGAACACTGAAGCTTTCTTT. This gives the protein CSARRGLNTEAFF.

This chain joins TRBV19 and TRBJ1-2, with TRBD1 matching 8 bases. Germline trimming cut 3 bases from V and 2 bases from J; bases unmatched to any gene: 2. From germline, CDR1 is LNHDA and CDR2 SQIVND (reference sequence). The CDR3 is made up of 14 amino acids. The CDR3 DNA sequence: TGTGCCAGTAGTATGGGACAGGCGAACTATGGCTACACCTTC. Encoded protein: CASSMGQANYGYTF.

The chain is built from TRBV29-1 and TRBJ2-1; TRBD2 aligns across 10 bases. J was trimmed by 2 bases and V by 5 bases; bases with no gene match: 3. The CDR3 is 14 amino acids. The germline gives CDR1 SQVTM, CDR2 ANQGSEA. Here the CDR3 DNA reads TGCAGCGTTCGGACTAGCGGACCCTACAATGAGCAGTTCTTC. Its protein is CSVRTSGPYNEQFF.

This chain uses TRBV5-4 with TRBJ2-3; no reliable D call. Germline loops: CDR1 SGHNT, CDR2 YYREEE (reference sequence). V was trimmed by 4 bases and J by 0 bases, leaving 6 bases between them. The CDR3 length is 13 residues. CDR3 coding DNA: TGTGCCAGCAGCCCCTGGAGCACAGATACGCAGTATTTT. Amino acids: CASSPWSTDTQYF.

The rearrangement joins TRBV30 to TRBJ2-1; 12 bases fit TRBD2. Trimming cost V 1 base and J 10 bases; bases outside gene matches: 5. The CDR3 length is 14 residues. The germline gives CDR1 GTSNPN, CDR2 SVGIG (reference sequence). The CDR3 loop is CAWSAMTSGREQFF. The CDR3 DNA reads as TGTGCCTGGAGTGCCATGACTAGCGGGAGAGAGCAGTTCTTC.

V is TRBV27 and J is TRBJ2-7, with TRBD1 matching 9 bases. The J segment lost 3 bases and the V segment lost 6 bases, leaving 9 bases of the junction unmatched. Germline V CDR1 and CDR2: MNHEY, SMNVEV (reference sequence). The CDR3 contains 15 residues. CDR3 region: CASSAPGQGVYEQYF. The CDR3 DNA sequence: TGTGCCAGCAGCGCTCCGGGACAGGGTGTCTACGAGCAGTACTTC.

The gene calls are TRBV12-3 or TRBV12-4 and TRBJ2-1, with D possibly being TRBD1 (6 bases). CDR3 size: 15 residues. Deletions cut 7 bases from V and 9 bases from J, with 22 bases between. In nucleotides, the CDR3 is TGTGCCAGCAACTTAGGTCAGGGGATTGGAAGTGAGCAGTTCTTC. Residues: CASNLGQGIGSEQFF.

In nucleotides, the CDR3 is TGTGCCAGCAGTGCTGGACAGGTTAACTCCTACGAGCAGTACTTC. It specifies CASSAGQVNSYEQYF. The rearrangement links TRBV12-3 or TRBV12-4 to TRBJ2-7; the match to TRBD1 covers 7 bases. V dropped 5 bases and J dropped 0; count of bases not matched to a gene: 7. The CDR3 covers 15 residues.

The rearrangement joins TRBV23-1 to TRBJ2-1, with D maybe TRBD1 (7 bases). TRBV23-1 is known as an ORF, though its function is uncertain. Trimming took off 6 bases at V and 6 bases at J, with 18 bases between the two ends. This CDR3 contains 15 residues. The CDR3 reads CASSRRQGGSNEQFF. In DNA, the CDR3 is TGCGCCAGCAGCCGACGACAGGGAGGTAGCAATGAGCAGTTCTTC.

The chain has TRBV30 and TRBJ2-2; D unclear. Germline V lookup: CDR1 GTSNPN, CDR2 SVGIG (reference sequence). Trimming pared 2 bases from V and 6 bases from J, leaving 4 bases between. The CDR3 runs to 11 residues. For the CDR3, the DNA is TGTGCCTGGAGTCGCCCCGGGGAGCTGTTTTTT. Translation: CAWSRPGELFF.

The chain has TRBV18 and TRBJ2-5, with 12 bases that match TRBD1. The trim removed 3 bases at V and 5 bases at J, leaving 7 bases unmatched. The CDR3 consists of 16 residues. Germline V gives CDR1 KGHSH, CDR2 LQKENI. DNA of the CDR3: TGTGCCAGCTCACCTATCCGGGACAGGGGGCTGGAGACCCAGTACTTC. Residues: CASSPIRDRGLETQYF.

The V call is TRBV5-4, the J call TRBJ1-2; the match to TRBD1 covers 10 bases. The CDR3 length is 14 residues. V lost 0 bases and J lost 7; bases outside the gene matches: 3. Germline V lookup: CDR1 SGHNT, CDR2 YYREEE (reference sequence). CDR3 in amino acids: CASSLAGQGIGYTF. DNA of the CDR3: TGTGCCAGCAGCTTGGCGGGACAGGGGATTGGCTACACCTTC.

The chain joins TRBV5-1 to TRBJ1-1, with D perhaps TRBD1 (5 bases). Germline V gene sequence: CDR1 SGHRS, CDR2 YFSETQ. With 0 bases removed from V and 0 bases from J, the gap between germline ends came to 9 bases. This CDR3 comprises 15 residues. The CDR3 region has the DNA TGCGCCAGCAGCTTGGGGGACGGGTTGAACACTGAAGCTTTCTTT. This sequence encodes CASSLGDGLNTEAFF.

The chain employs TRBV24-1 and TRBJ2-7; a weak D match, TRBD2 (5 bases). Trimming shortened V by 4 bases and J by 6 bases, and 12 bases separated the two germline ends. Germline CDR1 reads KGHDR; CDR2 reads SFDVKD. There are 13 residues in the CDR3. The CDR3 DNA reads as TGTGCCACCAGTGAGATGGACTTTCGCGAGCAGTACTTC. This sequence encodes CATSEMDFREQYF.

This chain uses TRBV20-1 with TRBJ2-4; the D gene is possibly TRBD2 (6 bases). CDR1 is DFQATT, CDR2 SNEGSKA, per germline (reference sequence). This CDR3 contains 13 residues. CDR3 sequence reads: CSVPGLAKNIQYF. The CDR3 region has the DNA TGCAGCGTCCCGGGACTAGCCAAAAACATTCAGTACTTC.

V gene TRBV30 combines with J gene TRBJ1-1; D is ambiguous. V lost 3 bases and J lost 6, with 14 bases in between. CDR1 is GTSNPN and CDR2 is SVGIG in the germline V gene (reference sequence). This CDR3 is built from 13 residues. CDR3 DNA: TGTGCCTGGAGAGGAGAGGGAAGGGCTGAAGCTTTCTTT. This sequence encodes CAWRGEGRAEAFF.

The gene calls are TRBV29-1 and TRBJ1-2, with 8 bases aligning to TRBD1. J was trimmed by 4 bases and V by 6 bases; bases with no gene match: 1. The CDR3 has 11 residues. Germline V gene lookup returns CDR1 SQVTM and CDR2 ANQGSEA. The CDR3: CSVGTGYGYTF. CDR3 nucleotides: TGCAGCGTCGGGACAGGCTATGGCTACACCTTC.